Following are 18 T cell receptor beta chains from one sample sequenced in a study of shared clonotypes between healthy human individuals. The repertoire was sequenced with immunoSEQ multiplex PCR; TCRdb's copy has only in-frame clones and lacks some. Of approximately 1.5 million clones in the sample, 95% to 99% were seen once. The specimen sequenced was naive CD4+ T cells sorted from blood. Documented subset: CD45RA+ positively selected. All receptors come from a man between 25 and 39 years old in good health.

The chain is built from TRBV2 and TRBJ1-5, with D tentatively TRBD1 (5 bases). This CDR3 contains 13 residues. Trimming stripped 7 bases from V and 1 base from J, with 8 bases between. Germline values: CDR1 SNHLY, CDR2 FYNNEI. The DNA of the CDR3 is TGTGCCAGCAAGGAGGGGAGCAATCAGCCCCAGCATTTT. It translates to CASKEGSNQPQHF.

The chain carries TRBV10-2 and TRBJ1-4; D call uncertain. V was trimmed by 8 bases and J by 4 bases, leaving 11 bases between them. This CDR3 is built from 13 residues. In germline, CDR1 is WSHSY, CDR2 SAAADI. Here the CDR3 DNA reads TGCGCCAGCTCGGGAAAGGGTAATGAAAAACTGTTTTTT. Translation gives CASSGKGNEKLFF.

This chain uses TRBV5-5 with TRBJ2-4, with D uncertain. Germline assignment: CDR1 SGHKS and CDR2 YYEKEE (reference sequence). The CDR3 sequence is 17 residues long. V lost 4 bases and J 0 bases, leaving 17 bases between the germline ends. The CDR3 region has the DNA TGTGCCAGCAGCCCCGCCGCCCAGTCCCTAGCCAAAAACATTCAGTACTTC. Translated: CASSPAAQSLAKNIQYF.

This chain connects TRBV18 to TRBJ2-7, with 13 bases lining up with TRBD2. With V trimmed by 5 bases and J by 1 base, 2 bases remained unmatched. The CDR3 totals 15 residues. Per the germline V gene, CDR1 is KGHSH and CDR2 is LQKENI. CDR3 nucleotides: TGTGCCAGCTCAGGGACTAGCGGGGCTTCCTACGAGCAGTACTTC. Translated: CASSGTSGASYEQYF.

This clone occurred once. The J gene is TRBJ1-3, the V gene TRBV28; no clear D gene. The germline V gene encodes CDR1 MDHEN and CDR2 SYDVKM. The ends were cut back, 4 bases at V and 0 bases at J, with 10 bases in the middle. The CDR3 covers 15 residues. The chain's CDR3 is CASSWTAASGNTIYF. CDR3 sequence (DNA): TGTGCCAGCAGTTGGACGGCCGCCTCTGGAAACACCATATATTTT.

The CDR3 coding sequence is TGTGCCAGCAGTTTAAGCGGGACTAGCGGGAGGTACGAGCAGTACTTC. It translates to CASSLSGTSGRYEQYF. The V gene is TRBV27, the J gene TRBJ2-7, with 15 bases that match TRBD2. V gave up 2 bases and J gave up 4 bases; unmatched junction bases: 3. Germline V gives CDR1 MNHEY, CDR2 SMNVEV (reference sequence). CDR3 length equals 16 residues.

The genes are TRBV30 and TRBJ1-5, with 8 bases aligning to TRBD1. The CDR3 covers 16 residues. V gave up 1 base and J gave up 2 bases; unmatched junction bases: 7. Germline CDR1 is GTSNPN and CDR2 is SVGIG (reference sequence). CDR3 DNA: TGTGCCTGGAGTGGGATCGGGACAGGCGGCAATCAGCCCCAGCATTTT. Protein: CAWSGIGTGGNQPQHF.

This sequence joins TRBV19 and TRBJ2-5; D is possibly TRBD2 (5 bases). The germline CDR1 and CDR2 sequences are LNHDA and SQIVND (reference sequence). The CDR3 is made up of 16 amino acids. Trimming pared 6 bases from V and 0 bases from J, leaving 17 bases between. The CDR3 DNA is TGTGCCAGTAGCCCCGTGCGGGTTTCGTACCAAGAGACCCAGTACTTC. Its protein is CASSPVRVSYQETQYF.

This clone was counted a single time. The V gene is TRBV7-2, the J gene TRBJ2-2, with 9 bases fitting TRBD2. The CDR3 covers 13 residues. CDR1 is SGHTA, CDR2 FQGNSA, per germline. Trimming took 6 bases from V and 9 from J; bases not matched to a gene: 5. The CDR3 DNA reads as TGTGCCAGCAGTGGAAGCGGGAGGTGGGAGCTGTTTTTT. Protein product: CASSGSGRWELFF.

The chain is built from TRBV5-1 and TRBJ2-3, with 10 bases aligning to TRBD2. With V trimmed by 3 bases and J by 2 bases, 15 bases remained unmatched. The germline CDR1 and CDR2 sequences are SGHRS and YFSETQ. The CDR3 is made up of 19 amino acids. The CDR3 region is CASSYVPQHSGRATDTQYF. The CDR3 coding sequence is TGCGCCAGCAGCTATGTCCCACAACACAGCGGGAGGGCCACAGATACGCAGTATTTT.

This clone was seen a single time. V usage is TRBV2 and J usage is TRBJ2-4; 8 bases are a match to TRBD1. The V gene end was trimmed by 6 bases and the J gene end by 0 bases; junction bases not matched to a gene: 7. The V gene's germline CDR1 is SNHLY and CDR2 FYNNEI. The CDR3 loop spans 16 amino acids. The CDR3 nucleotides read TGTGCCAGCAGGAGGACAGGGCAGCTAGCCAAAAACATTCAGTACTTC. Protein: CASRRTGQLAKNIQYF.

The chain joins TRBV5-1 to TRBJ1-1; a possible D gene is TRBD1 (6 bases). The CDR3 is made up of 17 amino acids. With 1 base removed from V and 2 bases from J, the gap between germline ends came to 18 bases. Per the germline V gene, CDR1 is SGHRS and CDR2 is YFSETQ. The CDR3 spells CASSLTTLGGGNTEAFF. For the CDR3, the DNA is TGCGCCAGCAGCTTGACAACCCTCGGGGGCGGTAACACTGAAGCTTTCTTT.

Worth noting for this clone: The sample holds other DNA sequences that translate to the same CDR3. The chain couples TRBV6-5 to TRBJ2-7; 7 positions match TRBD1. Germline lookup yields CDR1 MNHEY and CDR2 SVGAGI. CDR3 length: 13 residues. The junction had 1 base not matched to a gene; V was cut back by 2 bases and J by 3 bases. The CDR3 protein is CASSYRQGYEQYF. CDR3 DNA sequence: TGTGCCAGCAGTTACAGACAGGGCTACGAGCAGTACTTC.

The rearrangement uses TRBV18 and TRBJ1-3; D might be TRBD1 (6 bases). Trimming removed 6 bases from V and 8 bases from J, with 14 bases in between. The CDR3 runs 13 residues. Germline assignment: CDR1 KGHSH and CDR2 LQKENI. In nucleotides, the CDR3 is TGTGCCAGCTCGTCGGACAGTTTGGACACCATATATTTT. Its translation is CASSSDSLDTIYF.

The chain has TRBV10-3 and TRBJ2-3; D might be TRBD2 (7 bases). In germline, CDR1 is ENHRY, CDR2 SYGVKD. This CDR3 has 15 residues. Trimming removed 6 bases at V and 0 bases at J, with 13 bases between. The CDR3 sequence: CAISSGTTSTDTQYF. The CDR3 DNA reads TGTGCCATCAGCAGCGGGACAACCAGCACAGATACGCAGTATTTT.

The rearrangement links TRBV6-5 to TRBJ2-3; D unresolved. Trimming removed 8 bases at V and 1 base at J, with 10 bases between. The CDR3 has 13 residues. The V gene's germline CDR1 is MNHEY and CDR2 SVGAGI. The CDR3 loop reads CASSPAGTDTQYF. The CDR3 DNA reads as TGTGCCAGCTCCCCAGCCGGCACAGATACGCAGTATTTT.

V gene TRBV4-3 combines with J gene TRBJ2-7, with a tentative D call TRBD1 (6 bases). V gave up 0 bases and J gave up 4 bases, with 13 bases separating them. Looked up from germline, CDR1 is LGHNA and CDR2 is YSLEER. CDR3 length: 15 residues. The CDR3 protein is CASSQEARGVYEQYF. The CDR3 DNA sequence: TGCGCCAGCAGCCAAGAAGCCAGGGGAGTATACGAGCAGTACTTC.

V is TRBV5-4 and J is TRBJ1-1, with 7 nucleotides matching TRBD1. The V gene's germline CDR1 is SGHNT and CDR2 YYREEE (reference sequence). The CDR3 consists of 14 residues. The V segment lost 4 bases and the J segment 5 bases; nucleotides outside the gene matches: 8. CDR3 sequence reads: CASSHMTGRTEAFF. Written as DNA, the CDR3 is TGTGCCAGCAGCCACATGACAGGGAGGACTGAAGCTTTCTTT.